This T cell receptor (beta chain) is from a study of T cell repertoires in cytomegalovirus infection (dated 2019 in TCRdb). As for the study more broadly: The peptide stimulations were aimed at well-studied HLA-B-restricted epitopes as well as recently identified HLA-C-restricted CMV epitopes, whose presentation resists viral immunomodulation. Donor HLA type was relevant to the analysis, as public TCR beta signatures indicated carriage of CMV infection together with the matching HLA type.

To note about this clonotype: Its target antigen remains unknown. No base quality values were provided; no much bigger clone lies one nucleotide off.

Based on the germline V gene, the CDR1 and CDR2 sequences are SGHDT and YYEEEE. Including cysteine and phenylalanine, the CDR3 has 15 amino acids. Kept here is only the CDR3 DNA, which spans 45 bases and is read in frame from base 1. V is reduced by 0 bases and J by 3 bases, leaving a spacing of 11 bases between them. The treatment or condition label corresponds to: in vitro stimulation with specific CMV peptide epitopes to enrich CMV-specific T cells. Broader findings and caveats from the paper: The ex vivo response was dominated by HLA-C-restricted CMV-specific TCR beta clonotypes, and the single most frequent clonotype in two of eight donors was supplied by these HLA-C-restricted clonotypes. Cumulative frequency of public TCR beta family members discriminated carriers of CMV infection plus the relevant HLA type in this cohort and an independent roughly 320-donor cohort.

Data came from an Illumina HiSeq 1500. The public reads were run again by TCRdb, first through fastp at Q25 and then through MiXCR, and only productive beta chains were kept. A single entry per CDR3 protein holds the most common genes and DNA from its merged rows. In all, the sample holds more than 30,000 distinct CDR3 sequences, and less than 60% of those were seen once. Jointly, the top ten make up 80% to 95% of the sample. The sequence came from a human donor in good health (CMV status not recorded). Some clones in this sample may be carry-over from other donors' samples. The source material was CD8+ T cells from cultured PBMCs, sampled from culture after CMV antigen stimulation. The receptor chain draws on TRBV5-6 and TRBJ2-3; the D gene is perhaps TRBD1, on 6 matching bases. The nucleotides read TGTGCCAGCAGCTTGGACAGGGTTGGAACAGATACGCAGTATTTT. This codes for CASSLDRVGTDTQYF. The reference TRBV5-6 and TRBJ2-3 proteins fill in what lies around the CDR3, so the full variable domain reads DAGVTQSPTHLIKTRGQQVTLRCSPKSGHDTVSWYQQALGQGPQFIFQYYEEEERQRGNFPDRFSGHQFPNYSSELNVNALLLGDSALYLCASSLDRVGTDTQYFGPGTRLTVL.